These 25 T cell receptor beta chains originate from one sample sequenced in a study of control samples from healthy donors and cancer patients. Produced via immunoSEQ multiplex PCR; TCRdb's table is partial and in-frame only. The data contain about 65,000 clones, less than 95% of them singletons. Material for sequencing was PBMCs. These receptors all stem from a woman between 50 and 59 years old with colorectal cancer.

The CDR3 DNA reads TGTGCCAGCAGCCCCTATATGGTAGAGAGCGGCTACACCTTC. Protein product: CASSPYMVESGYTF. J is TRBJ1-2 and V is TRBV28, with unresolved D. This CDR3 region has 14 residues. Germline V gene lookup returns CDR1 MDHEN and CDR2 SYDVKM. Trimming took 6 bases from V and 8 from J, leaving 19 bases between them.

The chain employs TRBV10-3 and TRBJ2-7, with 7 nucleotides matching TRBD1. CDR1 and CDR2 (germline): ENHRY, SYGVKD. The CDR3 has 18 amino acids. Unmatched junction bases numbered 13, after V lost 0 bases and J lost 2 bases. The CDR3 region is CAISESRAGPGGAYEQYF. CDR3 in DNA: TGTGCCATCAGTGAGTCAAGGGCCGGCCCAGGGGGAGCCTACGAGCAGTACTTC.

The V and J genes are TRBV3-1 (or the pseudogene TRBV3-2) and TRBJ1-1, with D unresolved. Germline V gene data show CDR1 as LGHDT and CDR2 as YNNKEL (reference sequence). V lost 1 base to trimming and J lost 0 bases, with 3 bases between them. This CDR3 contains 13 residues. CDR3 sequence (DNA): TGTGCCAGCAGCCAAGGAGTGAACACTGAAGCTTTCTTT. Its protein is CASSQGVNTEAFF.

This chain connects TRBV11-2 to TRBJ2-5; 11 bases fit TRBD2. V lost 5 bases and J lost 5; bases outside the gene matches: 10. This CDR3 has 16 residues. Per germline, CDR1 SGHAT and CDR2 FQNNGV. The DNA for the CDR3 is TGTGCCAGCAGCCAATCTCGGACTAGCGGGTTGGAGACCCAGTACTTC. This translates into CASSQSRTSGLETQYF.

The chain links TRBV3-1 (or the pseudogene TRBV3-2) to TRBJ2-7; no reliable D call. V gave up 3 bases and J gave up 0 bases, with 0 bases separating them. This CDR3 comprises 11 residues. Germline V gives CDR1 LGHDT, CDR2 YNNKEL (reference sequence). CDR3 nucleotide sequence: TGTGCCAGCAGCCACTCCTACGAGCAGTACTTC. It specifies CASSHSYEQYF.

V gene TRBV7-6 combines with J gene TRBJ2-7; TRBD2 matches at 7 bases. The length of the CDR3 is 15 residues. J was trimmed by 2 bases and V by 6 bases; bases with no gene match: 10. Germline V gene lookup returns CDR1 SGHVS and CDR2 FNYEAQ. The CDR3 region is CASSKAGRRAYEQYF. The CDR3 DNA is TGTGCCAGCAGTAAAGCGGGGCGACGTGCCTACGAGCAGTACTTC.

The chain links TRBV19 to TRBJ2-5, with 8 bases matching TRBD1. The length of the CDR3 is 12 residues. V was pared by 10 bases and J by 5 bases, with 6 bases of the junction left unmatched. The V gene's germline CDR1 is LNHDA and CDR2 SQIVND (reference sequence). In DNA form, the CDR3 reads TGTGCCACCAGGGGGCCGGGTGAGACCCAGTACTTC. Its translation: CATRGPGETQYF.

J is TRBJ1-1 and V is TRBV7-3; 9 nucleotides align to TRBD1. Trimming removed 4 bases from V and 4 bases from J; junction bases left unmatched: 10. The CDR3 length is 16 residues. The V gene's germline CDR1 is SGHTA and CDR2 FQGTGA. The chain's CDR3 is CASSSSGTGLTTEAFF. The DNA for the CDR3 is TGTGCCAGCAGCTCGTCCGGGACAGGGTTAACCACTGAAGCTTTCTTT.

A word on this clone: Distinct nucleotide sequences in the sample also encode this CDR3. J is TRBJ1-3 and V is TRBV18; 7 nucleotides align to TRBD1. V was clipped by 4 bases and J by 0 bases; unmatched bases: 6. CDR1 is KGHSH and CDR2 is LQKENI in the germline V gene. The CDR3 totals 16 residues. The CDR3 region is CASSLGTADSGNTIYF. The CDR3 DNA reads as TGTGCCAGCTCACTGGGGACAGCCGACTCTGGAAACACCATATATTTT.

The chain has TRBV5-6 and TRBJ2-1; 8 positions agree with TRBD1. This CDR3 is 16 amino acids long. Germline V gene data show CDR1 as SGHDT and CDR2 as YYEEEE. J lost 0 bases, V lost 4 bases, and 6 bases had no gene match. CDR3 sequence: CASSPRGQLSYNEQFF. The CDR3 DNA reads TGTGCCAGCAGCCCCAGGGGGCAGCTCTCCTACAATGAGCAGTTCTTC.

The J gene is TRBJ1-1, the V gene TRBV19; 7 bases agree with TRBD1. The CDR3 covers 15 residues. Germline loops: CDR1 LNHDA, CDR2 SQIVND (reference sequence). V was pared by 5 bases and J by 1 base, with 7 bases of the junction left unmatched. CDR3 in DNA: TGTGCCAGTAGTGCGAACTACAGGGGGAACACTGAAGCTTTCTTT. It is translated as CASSANYRGNTEAFF. The complete variable domain, with remaining parts taken from reference TRBV19 and TRBJ1-1, reads DGGITQSPKYLFRKEGQNVTLSCEQNLNHDAMYWYRQDPGQGLRLIYYSQIVNDFQKGDIAEGYSVSREKKESFPLTVTSAQKNPTAFYLCASSANYRGNTEAFFGQGTRLTVV.

The V call is TRBV12-3 or TRBV12-4, the J call TRBJ1-3, with D unresolved. This CDR3 has 11 amino acids. V was shortened by 6 bases and J by 8 bases, with 8 bases between the two germline ends. CDR3 region: CASRASDTIYF. The CDR3 DNA sequence: TGTGCCAGCAGAGCCAGTGACACCATATATTTT.

This chain joins TRBV7-8 and TRBJ2-2; D is ambiguous. The V gene's germline CDR1 is SGHVS and CDR2 FQNEAQ. The CDR3 has 16 amino acids. The germline V and J ends were trimmed by 1 base and 2 bases, with 11 bases remaining between them. The DNA for the CDR3 is TGTGCCAGCAGCTTAGGCCAAGTCCTAAACACCGGGGAGCTGTTTTTT. Protein product: CASSLGQVLNTGELFF. Looking up the rest from reference TRBV7-8 and TRBJ2-2 gives the full variable domain: GAGVSQSPRYKVAKRGQDVALRCDPISGHVSLFWYQQALGQGPEFLTYFQNEAQLDKSGLPSDRFFAERPEGSVSTLKIQRTQQEDSAVYLCASSLGQVLNTGELFFGEGSRLTVL.

V usage is TRBV20-1 and J usage is TRBJ2-1, with D possibly being TRBD2 (6 bases). Germline assignment: CDR1 DFQATT and CDR2 SNEGSKA (reference sequence). V gave up 3 bases and J gave up 0 bases, with 15 bases separating them. The CDR3 is 16 residues long. The CDR3: CSASDVGGSSYNEQFF. CDR3 nucleotide sequence: TGCAGTGCTAGTGACGTCGGGGGTAGCTCCTACAATGAGCAGTTCTTC.

V is TRBV10-3 and J is TRBJ1-3; D call uncertain. V was shortened by 3 bases and J by 2 bases, with 5 bases between the two germline ends. The germline V gene encodes CDR1 ENHRY and CDR2 SYGVKD. The CDR3 length is 13 residues. Here the CDR3 DNA reads TGTGCCATCAGTGAAGCGGCTGGAAACACCATATATTTT. The encoded protein is CAISEAAGNTIYF.

The V gene is TRBV9, the J gene TRBJ2-1, with 11 bases fitting TRBD2. The CDR3 loop spans 16 amino acids. CDR1 and CDR2 from the germline V gene are SGDLS and YYNGEE. Trimming at V came to 0 bases and at J to 12 bases, leaving 11 bases not matched to a gene. CDR3 in DNA: TGTGCCAGCAGCGTAGAGGGGACTAGCGGCCCCAATCGGCAGTTCTTC. Amino acids: CASSVEGTSGPNRQFF.

V usage is TRBV9 and J usage is TRBJ2-7, with 10 bases that match TRBD2. The CDR3 runs to 15 residues. The V segment lost 1 base and the J segment 1 base; nucleotides outside the gene matches: 2. CDR1 is SGDLS and CDR2 is YYNGEE in the germline V gene. As DNA, the CDR3 is TGTGCCAGCAGCGTATCGGGACTAGCGTCCTACGAGCAGTACTTC. This translates into CASSVSGLASYEQYF.

This rearrangement joins TRBV28 to TRBJ2-3; TRBD1 or TRBD2 may be the D gene (7 bases each). This CDR3 has 13 residues. Germline CDR1 and CDR2: MDHEN and SYDVKM. The DNA of the CDR3 is TGTTCCGCGGGAGAGGGGGCGACAGATACGCAGTATTTT. Protein sequence: CSAGEGATDTQYF. Filled out from reference TRBV28 and TRBJ2-3, the complete variable domain reads DVKVTQSSRYLVKRTGEKVFLECVQDMDHENMFWYRQDPGLGLRLIYFSYDVKMKEKGDIPEGYSVSREKKERFSLILESASTNQTSMYLCSAGEGATDTQYFGPGTRLTVL.

The chain employs TRBV5-1 and TRBJ1-2; D unclear. CDR3 length equals 15 residues. The V gene lost 0 bases and the J gene lost 2 bases, with 11 bases spanning the gap. CDR1 and CDR2 (germline): SGHRS, YFSETQ. DNA for the CDR3: TGCGCCAGCAGCTTGGGCCCAGGAGAGAACTATGGCTACACCTTC. Translation: CASSLGPGENYGYTF.

This chain joins TRBV19 and TRBJ2-3, with TRBD1 matching 10 bases. The CDR3 length is 14 residues. V was clipped by 7 bases and J by 6 bases; unmatched bases: 7. Germline CDR1 reads LNHDA; CDR2 reads SQIVND (reference sequence). The CDR3 nucleotides read TGTGCCAGTACTAGGGACAGGGGAGCCGATACGCAGTATTTT. Encoded protein: CASTRDRGADTQYF. Based on the CDR3 plus reference TRBV19 and TRBJ2-3, the full variable domain is DGGITQSPKYLFRKEGQNVTLSCEQNLNHDAMYWYRQDPGQGLRLIYYSQIVNDFQKGDIAEGYSVSREKKESFPLTVTSAQKNPTAFYLCASTRDRGADTQYFGPGTRLTVL.

V and J are TRBV24-1 and TRBJ2-1; 11 bases match TRBD2. The CDR3 covers 18 residues. V shed 4 bases and J 4 bases; nucleotides not matched to a gene: 11. Germline-derived CDR1 and CDR2 are KGHDR and SFDVKD. The CDR3: CATSDRTGTSGLYNEQFF. In DNA form, the CDR3 reads TGTGCCACCAGTGACCGGACCGGGACTAGCGGCTTATACAATGAGCAGTTCTTC.

The chain employs TRBV7-3 and TRBJ2-3; the match to TRBD2 covers 9 bases. Looked up from germline, CDR1 is SGHTA and CDR2 is FQGTGA. V trimming: 0 bases; J trimming: 4 bases; junction bases outside the gene matches: 2. CDR3 size: 15 residues. Here the CDR3 reads CASSLTSGGADTQYF. The CDR3 nucleotides read TGTGCCAGCAGCTTAACTAGCGGGGGTGCAGATACGCAGTATTTT.

The chain employs TRBV9 and TRBJ1-1; TRBD1 matches 8 bases. The CDR3 contains 15 residues. After removal of 3 bases from V and 4 bases from J, the junction contained 8 bases not matched to a gene. Germline V gene lookup returns CDR1 SGDLS and CDR2 YYNGEE. For the CDR3, the DNA is TGTGCCAGCAGCGCGGCCGGACAGGGCGGCACTGAAGCTTTCTTT. This gives the protein CASSAAGQGGTEAFF.

The chain employs TRBV24-1 and TRBJ1-2, with no clear D. Germline lookup yields CDR1 KGHDR and CDR2 SFDVKD. The V end was cut by 4 bases, the J end by 6 bases, with 11 bases between. There are 13 residues in the CDR3. In nucleotides, the CDR3 is TGTGCCACCAGTGACCCCGGGTACAATGGCTACACCTTC. It translates to CATSDPGYNGYTF.

The V and J genes are TRBV24-1 and TRBJ2-7; D gene unclear. In germline, CDR1 is KGHDR, CDR2 SFDVKD. The CDR3 is made up of 15 amino acids. V lost 7 bases to trimming and J lost 2 bases, with 17 bases between them. CDR3 sequence reads: CATSDGSKSPYEQYF. CDR3 sequence (DNA): TGTGCCACCAGCGATGGGTCTAAATCCCCCTACGAGCAGTACTTC.